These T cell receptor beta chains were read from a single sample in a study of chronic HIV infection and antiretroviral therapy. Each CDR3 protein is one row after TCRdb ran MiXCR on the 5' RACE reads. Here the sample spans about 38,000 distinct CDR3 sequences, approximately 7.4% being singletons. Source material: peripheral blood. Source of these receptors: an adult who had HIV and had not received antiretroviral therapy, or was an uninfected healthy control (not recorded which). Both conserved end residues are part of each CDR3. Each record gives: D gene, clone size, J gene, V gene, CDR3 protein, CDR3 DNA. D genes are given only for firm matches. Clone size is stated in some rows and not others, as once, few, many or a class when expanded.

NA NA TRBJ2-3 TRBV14 CASSPDPRRHTDTQYF TGTGCCAGCAGCCCGGACCCGCGAAGGCACACAGATACGCAGTATTTT
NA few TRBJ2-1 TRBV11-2 CASSLVVNNEQFF TGTGCCAGCAGCTTAGTAGTGAACAATGAGCAGTTCTTC
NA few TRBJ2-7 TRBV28 CASSSGLSYEQYF TGTGCCAGCAGCAGCGGCCTCAGCTACGAGCAGTACTTC
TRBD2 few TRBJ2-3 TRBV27 CASTTSVTDTQYF TGTGCCAGCACGACTAGCGTTACAGATACGCAGTATTTT
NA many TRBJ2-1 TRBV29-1 CSVDGQPFESEQFF TGCAGCGTTGACGGCCAACCCTTTGAGAGTGAGCAGTTCTTC
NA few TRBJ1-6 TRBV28 CASSSGLRSYNSPLHF TGTGCCAGCAGTTCGGGACTCCGCTCCTATAATTCACCCCTCCACTTT
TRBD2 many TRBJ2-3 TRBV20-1 CSALKGLAGDSDTQYF TGCAGTGCCCTAAAGGGACTAGCGGGGGACTCAGATACGCAGTATTTT
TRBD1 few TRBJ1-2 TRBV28 CASSQQGTVNYGYTF TGTGCCAGCAGTCAACAAGGGACAGTTAACTATGGCTACACCTTC
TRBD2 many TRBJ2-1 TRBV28 CASSLSSGLAHEQFF TGTGCCAGCAGTTTATCTTCGGGACTAGCCCATGAGCAGTTCTTC
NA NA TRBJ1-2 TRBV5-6 CASSLDGVGYTF TGTGCCAGCAGCTTGGATGGGGTCGGCTACACCTTC
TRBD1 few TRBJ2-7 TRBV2 CASRTGVSYEQYF TGTGCCAGCAGAACAGGGGTATCCTACGAGCAGTACTTC
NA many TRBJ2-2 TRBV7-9 CASRGDRPNTGELFF TGTGCCAGCAGGGGGGACCGACCGAACACCGGGGAGCTGTTTTTT
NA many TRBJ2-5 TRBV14 CASSQRRDNQETQYF TGTGCCAGCAGCCAACGCCGGGACAACCAAGAGACCCAGTACTTC
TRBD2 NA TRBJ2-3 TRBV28 CASRLAGGFTDTQYF TGTGCCAGCAGGCTAGCGGGAGGTTTCACAGATACGCAGTATTTT
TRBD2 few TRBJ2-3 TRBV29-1 CSVDTGGPSTDTQYF TGCAGCGTAGATACGGGGGGACCCAGCACAGATACGCAGTATTTT
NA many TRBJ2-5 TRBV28 CASSGRQVQETQYF TGTGCCAGCAGTGGGAGACAGGTCCAAGAGACCCAGTACTTC
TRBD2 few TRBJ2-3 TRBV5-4 CASSLDGGSFSTDTQYF TGTGCCAGCAGCTTGGACGGCGGGAGTTTCAGCACAGATACGCAGTATTTT
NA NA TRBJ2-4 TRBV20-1 CSARQGAQNIQYF TGCAGTGCTAGACAGGGAGCACAAAACATTCAGTACTTC
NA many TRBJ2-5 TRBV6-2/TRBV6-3 CASSSQAGETQYF TGTGCCAGCAGTTCCCAGGCAGGAGAGACCCAGTACTTC
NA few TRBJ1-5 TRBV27 CASSLARGQPQHF TGTGCCAGCAGTTTAGCCCGAGGGCAGCCCCAGCATTTT
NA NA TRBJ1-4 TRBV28 CASSLKGINEKLFF TGTGCCAGCAGTTTAAAGGGGATTAATGAAAAACTGTTTTTT
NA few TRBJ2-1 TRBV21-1 CASSTLTSGRASVNEQFF TGTGCCAGCAGCACGTTAACTAGCGGGAGGGCAAGTGTAAATGAGCAGTTCTTC
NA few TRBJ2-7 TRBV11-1 CASSPYRAAAYEQYF TGTGCCAGCAGCCCCTACAGGGCTGCGGCATACGAGCAGTACTTC
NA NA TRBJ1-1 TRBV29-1 CSVLKGADTEAFF TGCAGCGTTTTAAAAGGGGCTGACACTGAAGCTTTCTTT
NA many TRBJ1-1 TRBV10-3 CAISDPDPTRTTEAFF TGTGCCATCAGTGATCCGGACCCGACCCGTACGACTGAAGCTTTCTTT
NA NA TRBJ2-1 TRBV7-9 CASSSYSYNEQFF TGTGCCAGCAGCTCCTATTCCTACAATGAGCAGTTCTTC
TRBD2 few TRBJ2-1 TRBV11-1 CASSLPGLAAGNEQFF TGTGCCAGCAGCCTTCCGGGACTAGCGGCGGGCAATGAGCAGTTCTTC
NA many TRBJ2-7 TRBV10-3 CAISELGVDEQYF TGTGCCATCAGTGAGTTGGGTGTGGACGAGCAGTACTTC
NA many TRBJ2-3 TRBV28 CASRSTDTQYF TGTGCCAGCAGATCAACAGATACGCAGTATTTT
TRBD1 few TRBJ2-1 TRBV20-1 CSASPGQGYNEQFF TGCAGTGCTTCTCCGGGACAGGGGTACAATGAGCAGTTCTTC
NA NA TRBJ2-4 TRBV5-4 CASSPGTIEVQYF TGTGCCAGCAGCCCCGGAACCATTGAGGTTCAGTACTTC
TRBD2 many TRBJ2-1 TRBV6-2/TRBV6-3 CASRGSGGAGNEQFF TGTGCCAGCAGGGGGAGCGGGGGGGCCGGGAATGAGCAGTTCTTC
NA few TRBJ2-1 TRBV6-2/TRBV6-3 CASGFSDNEQFF TGTGCCAGCGGGTTTTCCGACAATGAGCAGTTCTTC
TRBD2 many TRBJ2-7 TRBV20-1 CSARGTSGKSYEQYF TGCAGTGCTAGAGGGACTAGCGGGAAGAGCTACGAGCAGTACTTC
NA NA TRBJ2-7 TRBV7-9 CASSLAASSYEQYF TGTGCCAGCAGCTTAGCAGCCAGCTCCTACGAGCAGTACTTC
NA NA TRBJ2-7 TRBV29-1 CSVEDPTPAKGEQYF TGCAGCGTTGAAGATCCGACACCGGCCAAGGGAGAGCAGTACTTC
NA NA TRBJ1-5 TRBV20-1 CSATTVNQPQHF TGCAGTGCTACAACAGTCAATCAGCCCCAGCATTTT
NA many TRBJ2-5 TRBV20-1 CSARGTHGETQYF TGCAGTGCGAGAGGTACCCATGGGGAGACCCAGTACTTC
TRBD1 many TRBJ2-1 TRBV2 CASKLGQASYNEQFF TGTGCCAGCAAGCTGGGACAGGCCTCCTACAATGAGCAGTTCTTC
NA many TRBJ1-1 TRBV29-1 CSVRGGETEAFF TGCAGCGTACGGGGGGGTGAGACTGAAGCTTTCTTT
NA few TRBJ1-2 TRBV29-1 CSVKDTYGYTF TGCAGCGTGAAGGACACCTATGGCTACACCTTC
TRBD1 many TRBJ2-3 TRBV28 CASTLGGQALGTQYF TGTGCCAGCACCCTAGGGGGACAGGCCCTAGGCACGCAGTATTTT
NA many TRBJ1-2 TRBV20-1 CSAKRSDYGYTF TGCAGTGCTAAGCGAAGTGACTATGGCTACACCTTC
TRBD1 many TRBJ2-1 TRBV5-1 CASSLLQGGSDEQFF TGCGCCAGCAGCTTGCTACAGGGGGGTTCGGATGAGCAGTTCTTC
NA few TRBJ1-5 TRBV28 CASSPLISQNQPQHF TGTGCCAGCAGCCCCCTTATCTCACAGAATCAGCCCCAGCATTTT